This T cell receptor (beta chain) was documented in a study of CD8 T cells in ankylosing spondylitis. Findings and caveats of the study: Certain motif variants had earlier appeared in reactive arthritis synovial fluid and blood. Reportedly, matched ankylosing spondylitis synovial fluid was significantly enriched for disease-linked clones. There was a TCR beta motif, made of eight highly homologous variants, that appeared characteristic of ankylosing spondylitis blood.

The table lists this clonotype with many counts. The antigen is unknown. Germline CDR1 ENHRY, CDR2 SYGVKD. The CDR3 length is 15 residues. The germline V and J ends were trimmed by 3 bases and 6 bases, with 16 bases remaining between them. With molecular barcodes, quantitative 5'-RACE was used to make the TCR beta libraries. TCRdb re-called the 5' RACE reads with MiXCR, one entry per CDR3 protein. Of hundreds of thousands of distinct CDR3 sequences in the sample, roughly 12% were seen once. V is TRBV10-3 and J is TRBJ2-3, with D possibly TRBD2 on 5 matching bases. This receptor was taken from a male donor with ankylosing spondylitis. The sample taken for sequencing was blood, either unsorted or a sorted T cell fraction (not recorded which). CDR3 nucleotide sequence: TGTGCCATCAGTGAATGGACTCGCGAACCGGATACGCAGTATTTT. Protein sequence: CAISEWTREPDTQYF.